The clone carrying this T cell receptor (beta chain) is termed medium-sized. The antigen is unknown. With the Oncomine TCR Beta short-read assay, DNA from cultured CD4+ T cells was sequenced. TCRdb independently ran MiXCR on the PCR reads; one entry per CDR3 protein. The table includes about 12,000 distinct CDR3 sequences, 25% to 35% detected once. The sample comes from a study of vaccination and CD4 T cells after COVID-19. The wider study: Recovered patients in the cohort numbered six men and four women, two of them Hispanic.

The CDR3 runs 13 residues. Germline V CDR1 and CDR2: SGHRS, YFSETQ. The V end lost 2 bases, the J end lost 5 bases, and 10 bases lay between the germline ends. Noted treatment: approximately 10-day PBMC culture with coronavirus spike peptide pools or control peptides (ViraFEST assay). The TCR comes from a human donor who had recovered from COVID-19. The specimen comprised CD4+ T cells from blood, cultured in vitro, sampled after SARS-CoV-2 vaccination. This chain joins TRBV5-1 and TRBJ2-5, with TRBD1 as a possible D gene (6 bases). Here the CDR3 DNA reads TGCGCCAGCAGCTTACAGGGTGAGGAGACCCAGTACTTC. It specifies CASSLQGEETQYF.